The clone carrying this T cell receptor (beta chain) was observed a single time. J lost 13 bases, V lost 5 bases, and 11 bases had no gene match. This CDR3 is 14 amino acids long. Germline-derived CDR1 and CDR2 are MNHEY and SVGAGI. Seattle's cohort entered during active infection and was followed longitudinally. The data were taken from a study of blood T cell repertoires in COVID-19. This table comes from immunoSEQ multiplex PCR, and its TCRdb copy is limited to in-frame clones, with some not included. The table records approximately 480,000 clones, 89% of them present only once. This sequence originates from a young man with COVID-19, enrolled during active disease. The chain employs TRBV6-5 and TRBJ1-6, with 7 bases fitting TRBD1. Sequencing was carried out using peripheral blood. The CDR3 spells CASSRGTARAPLHF. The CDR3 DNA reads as TGTGCCAGCAGTAGGGGGACAGCTCGAGCGCCCCTCCACTTT.